The 24 T cell receptor beta chains below were found in one sample sequenced in a study of metastatic and nonmetastatic thyroid tumors. No treatment had been given to any patient before thyroid surgery. Via MiXCR, TCRdb re-called the PCR reads. In the table there are about 24,000 clones, more than 20% of which are singletons. The material sequenced was blood. The receptors here all came from a male donor with papillary thyroid cancer or a benign thyroid nodule (not recorded which). Some clones in this sample may be carry-over from other donors' samples.

This clone was seen ten or more times. The V gene is TRBV6-1, the J gene TRBJ2-4; maybe TRBD1 (6 bases). Germline CDR1 is MNHNS and CDR2 is SASEGT. The CDR3 totals 15 residues. Trimming took 5 bases from V and 3 from J, leaving 14 bases between them. The chain's CDR3 is CASSNRAVGKNIQYF. CDR3 DNA: TGTGCCAGCAGTAACAGGGCCGTGGGCAAAAACATTCAGTACTTC.

This clone was observed many times. The V and J genes are TRBV30 and TRBJ2-5; perhaps TRBD2 as D (5 bases). The CDR3 spans 16 residues. The germline V gene encodes CDR1 GTSNPN and CDR2 SVGIG (reference sequence). V lost 4 bases to trimming and J lost 2 bases, with 20 bases between them. The chain's CDR3 is CAWKKEGVWGQETQYF. The CDR3 DNA reads TGTGCCTGGAAGAAAGAGGGAGTATGGGGACAAGAGACCCAGTACTTC. Combining the CDR3 with reference TRBV30 and TRBJ2-5 gives the whole variable domain SQTIHQWPATLVQPVGSPLSLECTVEGTSNPNLYWYRQAAGRGLQLLFYSVGIGQISSEVPQNLSASRPQDRQFILSSKKLLLSDSGFYLCAWKKEGVWGQETQYFGPGTRLLVL.

V gene TRBV4-1 combines with J gene TRBJ1-2; D is unclear. Germline assignment: CDR1 MGHRA and CDR2 YSYEKL. V lost 0 bases and J 0 bases, leaving 8 bases between the germline ends. This CDR3 is 15 amino acids long. In DNA form, the CDR3 reads TGCGCCAGCAGCCAAGAAGTGGCCTCTAACTATGGCTACACCTTC. It specifies CASSQEVASNYGYTF.

This clone was seen at least ten times. The rearrangement links TRBV6-2 or TRBV6-3 to TRBJ2-1; no clear D. CDR3 length equals 15 residues. Germline V gene lookup returns CDR1 MNHEY and CDR2 SVGEGT. V shed 4 bases and J shed 7 bases, with 17 bases lying between them. This CDR3 is CASSFDPSLPNEQFF. The CDR3 coding sequence is TGTGCCAGCAGTTTTGACCCGTCGCTGCCGAATGAGCAGTTCTTC.

In this sample, this clone is medium-sized. The chain combines TRBV5-1 with TRBJ2-2; the D gene is possibly TRBD1 (5 bases). CDR3 length: 18 residues. Deletions cut 1 base from V and 1 base from J, with 17 bases between. Germline lookup yields CDR1 SGHRS and CDR2 YFSETQ. The CDR3 sequence is CASSLLIMSGRNTGELFF. The CDR3 coding sequence is TGCGCCAGCAGCTTGCTTATTATGTCAGGGCGGAACACCGGGGAGCTGTTTTTT.

This clone was seen ten or more times. The chain has TRBV3-1 and TRBJ2-3; 10 bases are a match to TRBD2. This CDR3 has 20 amino acids. Germline assignment: CDR1 LGHDT and CDR2 YNNKEL (reference sequence). V gave up 0 bases and J gave up 1 base; unmatched junction bases: 13. CDR3 sequence (DNA): TGTGCCAGCAGCCAAGATTGCCCTAGCGGGAGAATTGACGGCACAGATACGCAGTATTTT. It encodes CASSQDCPSGRIDGTDTQYF.

This clone occurred many times. This rearrangement joins TRBV4-3 to TRBJ2-3; D call uncertain. From germline, CDR1 is LGHNA and CDR2 YSLEER. V gave up 0 bases and J gave up 7 bases, with 8 bases separating them. The length of the CDR3 is 13 residues. CDR3 DNA sequence: TGCGCCAGCAGCCAAGATCGGAGCTATACGCAGTATTTT. Residues: CASSQDRSYTQYF.

A few counts support this clone. The chain combines TRBV6-1 with TRBJ2-6; 10 bases are a match to TRBD1. Trimming took 5 bases from V and 0 from J; bases not matched to a gene: 4. Germline lookup yields CDR1 MNHNS and CDR2 SASEGT. This CDR3 comprises 17 residues. CDR3 sequence reads: CASSRGTGVSGANVLTF. The DNA of the CDR3 is TGTGCCAGCAGTAGAGGGACAGGGGTCTCTGGGGCCAACGTCCTGACTTTC.

This clone was recorded at least ten times. This chain uses TRBV7-2 with TRBJ2-3; D not certain. The CDR3 loop spans 12 amino acids. Germline lookup yields CDR1 SGHTA and CDR2 FQGNSA. V lost 4 bases to trimming and J lost 7 bases, with 9 bases between them. Here the CDR3 reads CASSSQGNTQYF. As DNA, the CDR3 is TGTGCCAGCAGCTCCCAAGGGAATACGCAGTATTTT. Full variable domain (outside the CDR3, taken from reference TRBV7-2 and TRBJ2-3): GAGVSQSPSNKVTEKGKDVELRCDPISGHTALYWYRQSLGQGLEFLIYFQGNSAPDKSGLPSDRFSAERTGGSVSTLTIQRTQQEDSAVYLCASSSQGNTQYFGPGTRLTVL.

This clone was detected a few times. This sequence joins TRBV28 and TRBJ2-7, with TRBD2 as a possible D gene (5 bases). V was shortened by 6 bases and J by 2 bases, with 17 bases between the two germline ends. Germline loops: CDR1 MDHEN, CDR2 SYDVKM. This CDR3 comprises 15 residues. CDR3 sequence reads: CASSIPSLGTYEQYF. As DNA, the CDR3 is TGTGCCAGCAGCATACCTAGCCTAGGAACCTACGAGCAGTACTTC.

The chain is built from TRBV6-1 and TRBJ1-5; no definite D call. This CDR3 spans 16 amino acids. V lost 7 bases and J 16 bases, leaving 32 bases between the germline ends. From germline, CDR1 is MNHNS and CDR2 SASEGT. In DNA, the CDR3 is TGTGCCAGCATTGGGGTAGGGTTAGATAGCAATCAGCCCCCTCATTTT. Translated: CASIGVGLDSNQPPHF.

With respect to this clone: Just one base apart from a much larger clone, this may be a read error. The CDR3 DNA reads TGTGCCAGCAGCGTATCCAGCGGGAGTGCCTCCGAGACCCAGTACTTC. Its translation is CASSVSSGSASETQYF. V and J are TRBV9 and TRBJ2-5; TRBD2 agrees at 8 bases. The CDR3 is 16 amino acids. The germline V gene encodes CDR1 SGDLS and CDR2 YYNGEE. V lost 1 base and J lost 5; bases outside the gene matches: 10.

The chain combines TRBV20-1 with TRBJ1-6; 9 nucleotides align to TRBD1. The CDR3 runs to 14 residues. J gave up 7 bases and V 6 bases, and 7 bases lay outside the gene matches. The V gene's germline CDR1 is DFQATT and CDR2 SNEGSKA (reference sequence). The CDR3 sequence: CSAKQGANNSPLHF. For the CDR3, the DNA is TGCAGTGCAAAACAGGGGGCTAACAATTCACCCCTCCACTTT.

This clone has more than one count but fewer than ten. The gene calls are TRBV6-5 and TRBJ2-7; possible D gene TRBD2, 5 bases. Germline V gene sequence: CDR1 MNHEY, CDR2 SVGAGI. CDR3 length: 15 amino acids. The V end lost 2 bases, the J end lost 3 bases, and 14 bases lay between the germline ends. CDR3 DNA sequence: TGTGCCAGCAGTTACGACGGGGAGACTTTCTACGAGCAGTACTTC. This encodes CASSYDGETFYEQYF.

This chain connects TRBV19 to TRBJ2-5; 10 nucleotides align to TRBD1. The junction had 17 bases not matched to a gene; V was cut back by 5 bases and J by 5 bases. In germline, CDR1 is LNHDA, CDR2 SQIVND (reference sequence). The CDR3 length is 18 residues. The CDR3 nucleotides read TGTGCCAGTAGTCCCTACCTACCGACAGGGGGCATTGGGGAGACCCAGTACTTC. Translating gives CASSPYLPTGGIGETQYF.

This clone was counted between two and nine times. This chain joins TRBV6-2 or TRBV6-3 and TRBJ1-5; possible D gene TRBD1, 5 bases. The CDR3 loop spans 19 amino acids. Germline V gene sequence: CDR1 MNHEY, CDR2 SVGEGT. V lost 0 bases, J lost 2 bases, and 20 bases lay in between. The CDR3 nucleotides are TGTGCCAGCAGTTACTCGATGGGGCTGACCGGGGCGCGCAATCAGCCCCAGCATTTT. Encoded protein: CASSYSMGLTGARNQPQHF.

This clone was recorded a few times. This chain joins TRBV27 and TRBJ2-7; TRBD1 matches at 7 bases. The CDR3 runs to 14 residues. Germline CDR1 and CDR2: MNHEY and SMNVEV (reference sequence). V gave up 3 bases and J gave up 2 bases; unmatched junction bases: 4. CDR3 sequence reads: CASSFDRVAYEQYF. CDR3 nucleotide sequence: TGTGCCAGCAGTTTCGACAGGGTAGCCTACGAGCAGTACTTC.

There are many counts of this clone. V gene TRBV28 combines with J gene TRBJ1-5; no definite D call. The CDR3 spans 14 residues. Germline assignment: CDR1 MDHEN and CDR2 SYDVKM. The germline V and J ends were trimmed by 7 bases and 0 bases, with 10 bases remaining between them. CDR3 amino acids: CASTPQRSNQPQHF. CDR3 nucleotides: TGTGCCAGCACCCCACAGCGTAGCAATCAGCCCCAGCATTTT.

The chain links TRBV10-3 to TRBJ2-7; 9 bases fit TRBD1. Per germline, CDR1 ENHRY and CDR2 SYGVKD. The CDR3 runs to 13 residues. V lost 6 bases to trimming and J lost 2 bases; unmatched junction nucleotides: 2. The CDR3 DNA sequence: TGTGCCATCAGCAGGGACAGGGCCTACGAGCAGTACTTC. Protein: CAISRDRAYEQYF.

There are many counts of this clone. J is TRBJ1-1 and V is TRBV3-1; D is undetermined. CDR3 length equals 14 residues. The V gene's germline CDR1 is LGHDT and CDR2 YNNKEL (reference sequence). Trimming stripped 0 bases from V and 4 bases from J, with 9 bases between. The CDR3 nucleotides are TGTGCCAGCAGCCAAGACTCAGGTCCCACTGAAGCTTTCTTT. Translating it yields CASSQDSGPTEAFF.

This clone was observed at least ten times. The rearrangement uses TRBV5-6 and TRBJ2-1; 9 nucleotides line up with TRBD2. V lost 4 bases to trimming and J lost 0 bases; unmatched junction nucleotides: 5. There are 16 residues in the CDR3. CDR1 is SGHDT, CDR2 YYEEEE, per germline. CDR3 nucleotide sequence: TGTGCCAGCAGCCCGACTAGCGGATACTCCTACAATGAGCAGTTCTTC. This encodes CASSPTSGYSYNEQFF.

The rearrangement uses TRBV7-2 and TRBJ2-7, with 10 positions matching TRBD2. This CDR3 has 15 residues. Looked up from germline, CDR1 is SGHTA and CDR2 is FQGNSA. With 5 bases clipped from V and 6 bases from J, the junction kept 10 bases outside the gene matches. The CDR3 DNA sequence: TGTGCCAGCAGCCCGAAAGCGGGAGGGCCGGGCGAGCAGTACGTC. Protein sequence: CASSPKAGGPGEQYV.

This clone was recorded many times. The chain has TRBV6-1 and TRBJ2-1; perhaps TRBD1 as D (6 bases). The CDR3 covers 17 residues. V was pared by 5 bases and J by 3 bases, with 20 bases between. Looked up from germline, CDR1 is MNHNS and CDR2 is SASEGT. CDR3: CASSLARGRGYYNEQFF. The CDR3 coding sequence is TGTGCCAGCAGTTTAGCCAGGGGCAGGGGCTACTACAATGAGCAGTTCTTC.

The chain employs TRBV5-1 and TRBJ2-7; possibly TRBD2 for D (5 bases). CDR1 and CDR2 from the germline V gene are SGHRS and YFSETQ. The ends were cut back, 1 base at V and 10 bases at J, with 12 bases in the middle. This CDR3 is built from 12 residues. The CDR3 loop reads CASSLSGVDQYF. For the CDR3, the DNA is TGCGCCAGCAGCTTGTCCGGGGTCGATCAGTACTTC.